This is a list of T cell receptor beta chains from one sample in a study of CD8+CD57+ T cells in acquired aplastic anemia. Each CDR3 protein is one row after TCRdb ran MiXCR on the reads. The data show around 250,000 distinct CDR3 sequences, roughly 50% seen once. The sequenced material came from sorted CD4+, CD8+, or CD8+CD57+ T cells (not recorded which) from PBMCs. These receptors all stem from a human donor with severe aplastic anemia or a healthy control (not recorded which). Each CDR3 is given with its conserved first and last residue.

v_gene: TRBV20-1; j_gene: TRBJ2-5; CDR3aa: CSAPPGTSLDQTQYF
v_gene: TRBV12-3/TRBV12-4; j_gene: TRBJ1-1; CDR3aa: CASSPGRVNTEAFF
v_gene: TRBV20-1; j_gene: TRBJ2-7; CDR3aa: CSASGQGAYEQYF
v_gene: TRBV5-1; j_gene: TRBJ1-4; CDR3aa: CASSLGSPDNEKLFF
v_gene: TRBV11-2; j_gene: TRBJ1-6; CDR3aa: CASSPRQNSPLHF
v_gene: TRBV9; j_gene: TRBJ2-5; CDR3aa: CASSDRGTSTETQYF
v_gene: TRBV10-3; j_gene: TRBJ2-1; CDR3aa: CAISAGGGASYNEQFF
v_gene: TRBV12-3/TRBV12-4; j_gene: TRBJ1-2; CDR3aa: CASPGQGAVDGYTF
v_gene: TRBV19; j_gene: TRBJ2-7; CDR3aa: CASSIGGSSYEQYF
v_gene: TRBV11-2; j_gene: TRBJ2-7; CDR3aa: CAIPTGGKAGEQYF
v_gene: TRBV10-3; j_gene: TRBJ1-5; CDR3aa: CAISEGAPGQPQHF
v_gene: TRBV19; j_gene: TRBJ2-1; CDR3aa: CASSSAPRDEQFF
v_gene: TRBV29-1; j_gene: TRBJ1-1; CDR3aa: CSVGDPGTEAFF
v_gene: TRBV12-3/TRBV12-4; j_gene: TRBJ2-5; CDR3aa: CASSLETQYF
v_gene: TRBV7-9; j_gene: TRBJ2-5; CDR3aa: CASSSGLAGVEETQYF
v_gene: TRBV4-3; j_gene: TRBJ2-1; CDR3aa: CASSQGQGSDEQFF